Sequencing of this T cell receptor (beta chain) was carried out in a study of PD-1 blockade in mismatch repair-deficient tumors. About the study: Patients had approximately 11 mismatch repair-deficient cancer types, all previously treated and progressing.

Some clones are missing from TCRdb's copy, which holds only in-frame ones; the method was immunoSEQ multiplex PCR. The table shows about 9,400 clones, with more than 80% occurring only once. Study-level findings and limits: Tumor-resident clones, often undetectable pretreatment in blood, expanded then contracted after pembrolizumab.

With regard to this clone: Its antigen is not identified.

All patients were mismatch repair deficient, assessed by either PCR or immunohistochemistry. A few pembrolizumab responders had their TCRs sequenced. This CDR3 has 14 amino acids. Trimming cost V 9 bases and J 5 bases, with 17 bases left between them. Germline values: CDR1 LNHDA, CDR2 SQIVND (reference sequence). The rearrangement links TRBV19 to TRBJ2-1; D perhaps matches TRBD1 (6 bases). The material sequenced was PBMCs, taken just under 47 weeks after starting pembrolizumab. The receptor's source is an adult with mismatch repair-deficient cancer. The CDR3 loop reads CASLTGGGNNEQFF. The CDR3, as DNA: TGTGCCAGCCTGACAGGTGGGGGAAACAATGAGCAGTTCTTC.